One and the same sample provided the 13 T cell receptor beta chains below, sequenced in a study of T cell responses to AZD1222 COVID-19 vaccine (dated by TCRdb to about 2021). The method behind the library was the immunoSEQ multiplex PCR assay. TCRdb took this table from immuneACCESS and kept in-frame rearrangements with V and J called. Such tables lack part of the clones; where checked against another copy, unresolved V genes explain under half of the gap, and the rest is unexplained. For this sample the table gives around 100,000 clones, of which more than 75% were detected only once. The ten largest clones take up roughly 3.3% of the sample. Explained via the paper, the time point label denotes: about 28 days (+/-7) after the second vaccine dose. The sample's treatment or condition label, in plain terms: meningococcal conjugate vaccine given as trial control. The specimen comprised peripheral blood, sampled 28 days after the second dose of the MenACWY control vaccine. The receptor source for this set is an adult who received the MenACWY meningococcal vaccine as a control.

This chain uses TRBV3-1 (or the pseudogene TRBV3-2) with TRBJ2-1, with a tentative D call TRBD2 (5 bases). CDR3 length equals 14 residues. Germline V gene sequence: CDR1 LGHDT, CDR2 YNNKEL (reference sequence). V was clipped by 8 bases and J by 3 bases, with 14 bases between them. The CDR3 loop reads CASGSLKGYNEQFF. DNA for the CDR3: TGTGCCAGCGGGAGCCTCAAGGGCTACAATGAGCAGTTCTTC.

This chain connects TRBV6-4 to TRBJ2-3; 10 bases map to TRBD2. CDR1 is MRHNA and CDR2 is SNTAGT in the germline V gene. This CDR3 region has 14 residues. J gave up 3 bases and V 6 bases, and 3 bases lay outside the gene matches. The CDR3 reads CASRQAGGTDTQYF. The CDR3 DNA sequence: TGTGCCAGCAGGCAAGCGGGGGGGACAGATACGCAGTATTTT.

This clone was observed a few times. This chain uses TRBV5-1 with TRBJ1-6, with 11 bases fitting TRBD1. The V gene end was trimmed by 6 bases and the J gene end by 10 bases; junction bases not matched to a gene: 9. This CDR3 has 15 amino acids. CDR1 SGHRS and CDR2 YFSETQ come from the germline V gene. For the CDR3, the DNA is TGCGCCAGCACCCTACGGACAGGGGGCGAATCACCCCTCCACTTT. Translating it yields CASTLRTGGESPLHF.

The genes are TRBV12-3 or TRBV12-4 and TRBJ2-7; 8 bases are shared with TRBD2. The CDR3 loop spans 13 amino acids. The V and J ends lost 3 bases and 6 bases, in that order; junction bases with no gene match: 4. The CDR3 nucleotides are TGTGCCAGCAGTTTCGGGGGGGCCTTCGAGCAGTACTTC. This sequence encodes CASSFGGAFEQYF.

The V gene is TRBV14, the J gene TRBJ1-2; 10 nucleotides line up with TRBD1. Germline V gene sequence: CDR1 SGHDN, CDR2 FVKESK. The ends lost 4 bases at V and 4 bases at J; junction bases unmatched: 0. The CDR3 is 13 amino acids. The CDR3 DNA is TGTGCCAGCAGCCGGACAGGGGGCTATGGCTACACCTTC. Translated, it gives CASSRTGGYGYTF.

The chain uses TRBV3-1 (or the pseudogene TRBV3-2) and TRBJ2-5; D unresolved. Deletions cut 4 bases from V and 7 bases from J, with 19 bases between. The germline V gene has CDR1 LGHDT and CDR2 YNNKEL (reference sequence). The CDR3 sequence is 15 residues long. The CDR3 loop is CASSLGSLSVGTQYF. The CDR3 DNA sequence: TGTGCCAGCAGCCTGGGGTCTCTCTCGGTAGGGACCCAGTACTTC.

Concerning this clone: An end of the junction differs from the germline gene, which may be a read error. This chain connects TRBV4-1 to TRBJ1-2, with TRBD1 as a possible D gene (5 bases). Germline V gives CDR1 MGHRA, CDR2 YSYEKL. The CDR3 covers 14 residues. In DNA form, the CDR3 reads TGCGCCAGCAGCCAAGGAACAGGAGTGTGGGGCTACACCTTT. Translating it yields CASSQGTGVWGYTF.

The chain links TRBV6-5 to TRBJ1-1; weak D call: TRBD1 (6 bases). Trimming pared 3 bases from V and 3 bases from J, leaving 14 bases between. This CDR3 spans 15 amino acids. Germline V gene sequence: CDR1 MNHEY, CDR2 SVGAGI. The CDR3 loop reads CASSYIRGGHTEAFF. In nucleotides, the CDR3 is TGTGCCAGCAGTTATATCCGCGGGGGGCACACTGAAGCTTTCTTT.

The chain joins TRBV28 to TRBJ1-6; D gene ambiguous. Trimming removed 6 bases at V and 10 bases at J, with 19 bases between. The CDR3 covers 15 residues. Per the germline V gene, CDR1 is MDHEN and CDR2 is SYDVKM. CDR3 protein: CASRLLGGVWSPLHF. The CDR3, as DNA: TGTGCCAGCAGATTGCTGGGTGGGGTCTGGTCACCCCTCCACTTT.

V is TRBV5-5 and J is TRBJ1-4, with 8 bases fitting TRBD1. The CDR3 is 16 amino acids. Germline V gene lookup returns CDR1 SGHKS and CDR2 YYEKEE (reference sequence). The ends lost 2 bases at V and 4 bases at J; junction bases unmatched: 7. The CDR3 DNA is TGTGCCAGCAGCTTTACCAGGGGGCAGGTTAATGAAAAACTGTTTTTT. As protein: CASSFTRGQVNEKLFF.

The sample holds one count of this clone. The chain carries TRBV7-2 and TRBJ1-3; D unclear. Germline V gives CDR1 SGHTA, CDR2 FQGNSA. Trimming pared 3 bases from V and 0 bases from J, leaving 9 bases between. The CDR3 is 15 residues long. Here the CDR3 DNA reads TGTGCCAGCAGCTTCTCCCCGTCCTCTGGAAACACCATATATTTT. Translating it yields CASSFSPSSGNTIYF.

This clone was counted between two and nine times. The gene calls are TRBV27 and TRBJ2-1, with 9 nucleotides matching TRBD1. V shed 0 bases and J 4 bases; nucleotides not matched to a gene: 7. Germline V gene sequence: CDR1 MNHEY, CDR2 SMNVEV (reference sequence). CDR3 size: 17 residues. The CDR3 protein is CASSLSPGQGGYNEQFF. The CDR3 DNA sequence: TGTGCCAGCAGTTTATCCCCGGGACAGGGTGGATACAATGAGCAGTTCTTC.

This sequence joins TRBV10-3 and TRBJ2-3, with TRBD2 matching over 13 bases. Germline V gene lookup returns CDR1 ENHRY and CDR2 SYGVKD. The CDR3 has 19 amino acids. V lost 3 bases and J lost 4; bases outside the gene matches: 13. The CDR3 loop reads CAISEYPKGLAGPPDTQYF. CDR3 bases: TGTGCCATCAGTGAATACCCGAAGGGACTAGCGGGGCCCCCAGATACGCAGTATTTT.